The sequence of this TCR beta chain was determined in a study of cytotoxic CD8 clonotypes in ibrutinib-treated CLL. Study-level points and caveats: Public clonotypes proved infrequent, and on treatment they shrank or remained steady. Relative to age-matched healthy donors, clonality at baseline was higher, and it tracked circulating CD8+ T-cell counts.

Worth noting for this clone: Its antigen is not identified.

Investigators sought sequencing depths of between 1 in 200,000 and 1 in 1 million T cells. The repertoire was sequenced with immunoSEQ multiplex PCR; TCRdb's copy has only in-frame clones and lacks some. The table includes 250,000 to 350,000 clones, 70% to 80% detected once. TCR beta libraries used around 2.2 micrograms of genomic DNA from cryopreserved PBMCs. Germline V gene data show CDR1 as LNHDA and CDR2 as SQIVND (reference sequence). CDR3 length: 14 residues. V was clipped by 7 bases and J by 0 bases, with 10 bases between them. This chain links TRBV19 with TRBJ1-5; no firm D call. Sequenced material: PBMCs, taken at disease progression, from a patient treated with ibrutinib. The TCR originated in a human donor with chronic lymphocytic leukemia. Here the CDR3 DNA reads TGTGCCAGTACTACATTTTATAGCAATCAGCCCCAGCATTTT. This gives the protein CASTTFYSNQPQHF.